This T cell receptor beta chain was retrieved from a study of blood T cell repertoires in COVID-19. Overall study context: Specimens from acute and convalescent COVID-19 originated in the United States, Italy and Spain. Sources were T cells, B-cell-depleted T cells, or PBMCs; the material itself was cDNA or gDNA.

In the authors' workflow: Researchers report that nucleated cell counts were estimated from reference gene primer amplification. Only in-frame clones appear in the TCRdb table, and some are missing; sequencing was by immunoSEQ multiplex PCR. The D gene and trimming were derived from the DNA, and the V and J assignments and clone size from that table. The sample records some 75,000 clones, approximately 92% being singletons. This CDR3 has 13 amino acids. Trimming cost V 2 bases and J 4 bases, with 5 bases left between them. The V gene's germline CDR1 is MNHEY and CDR2 SVGAGI. The receptor comes from a human donor in a cohort sampled during active COVID-19. Sequencing was done on a sample of peripheral blood. The rearrangement uses TRBV6-5 and TRBJ2-2; D is uncertain. CDR3 in DNA: TGTGCCAGCAGTTACGAAGCCACCGGGGAGCTGTTTTTT. As protein: CASSYEATGELFF.